Below, one T cell receptor (beta chain) is given with its context. Study processing details: Researchers report that nucleated cell counts were estimated from reference gene primer amplification. Method: immunoSEQ multiplex PCR; TCRdb's copy keeps in-frame clones and lacks some. For V, J and clone size, that table is used; D and trimming come from the DNA. Among around 300,000 clones listed, around 87% were seen once. This sample was included in a study of blood T cell repertoires in COVID-19. Turning to the study itself: COVID-19 samples from acute and convalescent phases originated in the United States, Italy and Spain. Nucleic acid was either cDNA or gDNA, and it came from T cells, B-cell-depleted T cells, or PBMCs.

The V and J ends lost 3 bases and 7 bases, in that order; junction bases with no gene match: 2. The length of the CDR3 is 12 residues. The germline V gene encodes CDR1 SGHDT and CDR2 YYEEEE. This chain uses TRBV5-6 with TRBJ1-1, with 8 bases identical to TRBD1. The sequence came from a woman in her fifties or sixties with active or convalescent COVID-19. Sequencing was performed on peripheral blood. CDR3 DNA: TGTGCCAGCAGCTCACAGGGGGGTGAAGCTTTCTTT. It specifies CASSSQGGEAFF.